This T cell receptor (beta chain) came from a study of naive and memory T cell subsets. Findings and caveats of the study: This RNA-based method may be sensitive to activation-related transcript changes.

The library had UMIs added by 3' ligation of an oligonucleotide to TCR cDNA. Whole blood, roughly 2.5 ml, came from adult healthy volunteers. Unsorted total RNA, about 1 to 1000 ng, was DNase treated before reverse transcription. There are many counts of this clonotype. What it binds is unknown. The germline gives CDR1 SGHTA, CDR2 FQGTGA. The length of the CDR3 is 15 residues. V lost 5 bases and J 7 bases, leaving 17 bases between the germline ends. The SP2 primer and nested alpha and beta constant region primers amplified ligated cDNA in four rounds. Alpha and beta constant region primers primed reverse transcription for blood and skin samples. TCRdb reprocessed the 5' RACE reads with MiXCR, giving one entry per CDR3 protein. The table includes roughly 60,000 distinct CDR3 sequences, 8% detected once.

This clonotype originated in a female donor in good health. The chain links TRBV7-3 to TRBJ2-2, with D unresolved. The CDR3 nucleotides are TGTGCCAGCAGCCCCCAATCCGCCGGTATCGGGGAGCTGTTTTTT. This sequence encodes CASSPQSAGIGELFF. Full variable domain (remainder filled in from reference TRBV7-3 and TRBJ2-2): GAGVSQTPSNKVTEKGKYVELRCDPISGHTALYWYRQSLGQGPEFLIYFQGTGAADDSGLPNDRFFAVRPEGSVSTLKIQRTERGDSAVYLCASSPQSAGIGELFFGEGSRLTVL.